The T cell receptor (beta chain) under discussion was sequenced for a study of shared clonotypes between healthy human individuals. Germline V CDR1 and CDR2: MNHNY, SVGAGI (reference sequence). Trimming removed 0 bases at V and 1 base at J, with 9 bases between. This CDR3 contains 15 residues. The data were produced by immunoSEQ multiplex PCR, yet TCRdb's version contains in-frame clones alone and is incomplete. The data contain just over 95,000 clones, under 70% of them singletons. The rearrangement uses TRBV6-6 and TRBJ1-1; D might be TRBD1 (5 bases). Sequences were obtained from memory CD8+ T cells sorted from blood. The subset denotes: CD45RO+ cells pooled with CCR7-negative TemRA cells. This TCR was recovered from a man younger than 45 in good health. The CDR3 is CASSYSGQPNTEAFF. The CDR3 DNA sequence: TGTGCCAGCAGTTACTCCGGACAACCGAACACTGAAGCTTTCTTT.